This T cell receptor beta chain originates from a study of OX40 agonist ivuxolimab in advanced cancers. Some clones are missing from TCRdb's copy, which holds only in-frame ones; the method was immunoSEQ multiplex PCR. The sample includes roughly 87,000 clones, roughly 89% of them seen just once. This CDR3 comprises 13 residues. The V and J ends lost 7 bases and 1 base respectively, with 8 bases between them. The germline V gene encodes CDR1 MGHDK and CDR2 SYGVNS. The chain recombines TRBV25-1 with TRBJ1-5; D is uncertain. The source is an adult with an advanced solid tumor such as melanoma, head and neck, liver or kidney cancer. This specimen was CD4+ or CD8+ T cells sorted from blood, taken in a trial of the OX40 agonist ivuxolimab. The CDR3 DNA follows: TGTGCCAGCACGCCGTCAAGCAATCAGCCCCAGCATTTT. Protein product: CASTPSSNQPQHF.